The entry that follows covers one T cell receptor (beta chain) sequence. Antigen specificity is unknown. Using immunoSEQ multiplex PCR, the repertoire was profiled, and TCRdb retains in-frame clones only, with some absent. The data contain 65,000 to 80,000 clones, about four fifths of them singletons. This sample is drawn from a study of OX40 agonist ivuxolimab in advanced cancers. The study, taken as a whole, reports: Some nonresponders also had low normalized T-cell clonal expansion.

V lost 7 bases, J lost 0 bases, and 13 bases lay in between. This CDR3 contains 14 residues. Germline lookup yields CDR1 MDHEN and CDR2 SYDVKM. This receptor was taken from an adult with an advanced solid tumor such as melanoma, head and neck, liver or kidney cancer. The rearrangement links TRBV28 to TRBJ2-7, with D tentatively TRBD2 (7 bases). The input for sequencing was CD4+ or CD8+ T cells sorted from blood, taken in a trial of the OX40 agonist ivuxolimab. CDR3 protein: CASTGGPASYEQYF. The CDR3 nucleotides read TGTGCCAGCACCGGGGGGCCCGCCTCCTACGAGCAGTACTTC. The entire variable domain, with the rest obtained from reference TRBV28 and TRBJ2-7, is as follows: DVKVTQSSRYLVKRTGEKVFLECVQDMDHENMFWYRQDPGLGLRLIYFSYDVKMKEKGDIPEGYSVSREKKERFSLILESASTNQTSMYLCASTGGPASYEQYFGPGTRLTVT.